Following are 10 T cell receptor beta chains from one sample sequenced in a study of blood T cell repertoires in COVID-19. Here immunoSEQ multiplex PCR was the method, and the copy in TCRdb shows in-frame clones only, minus some. The sample has more than 90,000 clones; about 80% are singletons. The specimen was peripheral blood. The receptors shown here come from a man aged 60 to 69 with acute or convalescent COVID-19.

The V call is TRBV11-2, the J call TRBJ2-1; D is unresolved. Germline CDR1 reads SGHAT; CDR2 reads FQNNGV. V was pared by 4 bases and J by 3 bases, with 16 bases between. This CDR3 is 16 amino acids long. CDR3 bases: TGTGCCAGCAGCTCGATAGTTCTAAACGTCTACAATGAGCAGTTCTTC. Residues: CASSSIVLNVYNEQFF. The variable domain in full, with the rest retrieved from reference TRBV11-2 and TRBJ2-1, is EAGVAQSPRYKIIEKRQSVAFWCNPISGHATLYWYQQILGQGPKLLIQFQNNGVVDDSQLPKDRFSAERLKGVDSTLKIQPAKLEDSAVYLCASSSIVLNVYNEQFFGPGTRLTVL.

The chain links TRBV11-3 to TRBJ2-3, with 8 bases matching TRBD1. Germline CDR1 reads SGHNT; CDR2 reads YENEEA. V gave up 5 bases and J gave up 3 bases; unmatched junction bases: 13. This CDR3 has 17 amino acids. CDR3 in amino acids: CASSPSGTGFGTDTQYF. In nucleotides, the CDR3 is TGTGCCAGCAGCCCCTCCGGGACAGGCTTTGGGACAGATACGCAGTATTTT.

J is TRBJ1-1 and V is TRBV19; D might be TRBD1 (6 bases). The V end lost 4 bases, the J end lost 5 bases, and 17 bases lay between the germline ends. Germline lookup yields CDR1 LNHDA and CDR2 SQIVND (reference sequence). CDR3 length: 15 residues. The CDR3 coding sequence is TGTGCCAGTAGTACCGGACAGTCCCAGAGGACTGAAGCTTTCTTT. It yields the protein CASSTGQSQRTEAFF.

Of note for this clone: At one end the junction does not follow the germline gene, possibly because of a read error. The CDR3 loop is CARRGFMNTEAFF. CDR3 DNA: TGTGCCCGGAGGGGCTTCATGAACACTGAAGCTTTCTTT. The V call is TRBV30, the J call TRBJ1-1; D possibly corresponds to TRBD1 (5 bases). CDR1 is GTSNPN and CDR2 is SVGIG in the germline V gene (reference sequence). CDR3 length: 13 residues.

The V gene is TRBV19, the J gene TRBJ2-5; 11 bases fit TRBD2. CDR3 length equals 14 residues. The ends lost 7 bases at V and 5 bases at J; junction bases unmatched: 6. CDR1 and CDR2 (germline): LNHDA, SQIVND (reference sequence). For the CDR3, the DNA is TGTGCCAGTACAGGACTAGCGGGCGGTGAGACCCAGTACTTC. It yields the protein CASTGLAGGETQYF.

CDR3 region: CASSSLAGSSTDTQYF. The DNA of the CDR3 is TGTGCCAGCAGCTCTCTAGCGGGAAGTAGCACAGATACGCAGTATTTT. The gene calls are TRBV13 and TRBJ2-3; TRBD2 matches at 9 bases. V shed 4 bases, J shed 0 bases, and the junction held 5 bases outside the gene matches. The germline V gene encodes CDR1 PRHDT and CDR2 FYEKMQ (reference sequence). CDR3 length: 16 amino acids.

The V call is TRBV5-4, the J call TRBJ2-2; 8 nucleotides align to TRBD2. CDR3 size: 14 residues. The V and J ends lost 6 bases and 0 bases, in that order; junction bases with no gene match: 1. Germline CDR1 is SGHNT and CDR2 is YYREEE (reference sequence). CDR3 sequence (DNA): TGTGCCAGCAAAGCGGGGGCGAACACCGGGGAGCTGTTTTTT. Translated: CASKAGANTGELFF.

The DNA for the CDR3 is TGTGCCAGCAGGTTTCCTGGGGGCTATTCACCCCTCCACTTT. Its translation: CASRFPGGYSPLHF. The rearrangement links TRBV27 to TRBJ1-6; D is possibly TRBD1 (6 bases). This CDR3 spans 14 amino acids. The V gene's germline CDR1 is MNHEY and CDR2 SMNVEV (reference sequence). V was cut by 6 bases and J by 8 bases, with 14 bases left in between.

This clone has a handful of counts. V and J are TRBV5-1 and TRBJ2-5, with D perhaps TRBD1 (5 bases). The CDR3 is 14 amino acids. The germline V and J ends were trimmed by 2 bases and 0 bases, with 8 bases remaining between them. From germline, CDR1 is SGHRS and CDR2 YFSETQ. Here the CDR3 reads CASSFSTDQETQYF. DNA for the CDR3: TGCGCCAGCAGCTTCTCGACAGACCAAGAGACCCAGTACTTC.

The J gene is TRBJ1-1, the V gene TRBV6-1; a weak D match, TRBD1 (5 bases). Germline CDR1 reads MNHNS; CDR2 reads SASEGT. V lost 2 bases and J 5 bases, leaving 15 bases between the germline ends. The CDR3 length is 15 residues. DNA for the CDR3: TGTGCCAGCAGTGAACGGGGGGTACTACAGACTGAAGCTTTCTTT. This translates into CASSERGVLQTEAFF.